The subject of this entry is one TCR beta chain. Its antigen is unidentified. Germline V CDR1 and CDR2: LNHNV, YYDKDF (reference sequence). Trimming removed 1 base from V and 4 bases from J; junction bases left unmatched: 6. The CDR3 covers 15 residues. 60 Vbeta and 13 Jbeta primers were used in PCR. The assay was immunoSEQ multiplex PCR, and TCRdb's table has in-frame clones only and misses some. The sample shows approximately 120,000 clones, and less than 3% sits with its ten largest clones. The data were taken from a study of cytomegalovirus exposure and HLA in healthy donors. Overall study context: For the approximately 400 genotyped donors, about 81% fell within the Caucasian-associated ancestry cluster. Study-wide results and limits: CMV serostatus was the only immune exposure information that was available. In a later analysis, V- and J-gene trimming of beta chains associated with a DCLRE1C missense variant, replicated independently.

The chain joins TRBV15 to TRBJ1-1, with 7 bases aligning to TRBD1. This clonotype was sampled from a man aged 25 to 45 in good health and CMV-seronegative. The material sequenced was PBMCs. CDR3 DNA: TGTGCCACCAGCAGAGTCGGGGGACAGATCACTGAAGCTTTCTTT. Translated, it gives CATSRVGGQITEAFF.